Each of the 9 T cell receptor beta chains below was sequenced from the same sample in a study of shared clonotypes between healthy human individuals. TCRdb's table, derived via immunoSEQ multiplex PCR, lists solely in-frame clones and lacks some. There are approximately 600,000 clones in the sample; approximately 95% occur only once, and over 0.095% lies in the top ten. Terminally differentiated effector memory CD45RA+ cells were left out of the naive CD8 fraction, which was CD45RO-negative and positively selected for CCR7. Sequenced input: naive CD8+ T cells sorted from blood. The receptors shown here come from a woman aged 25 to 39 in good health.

The CDR3 is CASQGTSGSSYNEQFF. The DNA of the CDR3 is TGTGCCTCTCAGGGGACTAGCGGCAGCTCCTACAATGAGCAGTTCTTC. V usage is TRBV19 and J usage is TRBJ2-1, with 11 bases fitting TRBD2. V lost 11 bases and J lost 0; bases outside the gene matches: 9. Germline assignment: CDR1 LNHDA and CDR2 SQIVND (reference sequence). The CDR3 is 16 amino acids.

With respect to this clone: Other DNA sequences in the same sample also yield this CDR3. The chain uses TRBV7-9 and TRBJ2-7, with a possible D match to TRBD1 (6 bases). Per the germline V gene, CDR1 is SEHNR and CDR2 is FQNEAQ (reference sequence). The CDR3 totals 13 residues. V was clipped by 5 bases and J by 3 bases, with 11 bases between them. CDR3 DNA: TGTGCCAGCAGCCCACGGACAGTCTACGAGCAGTACTTC. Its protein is CASSPRTVYEQYF.

CDR3 sequence reads: CASSLLNLATYQETQYF. CDR3 DNA sequence: TGTGCCAGCAGCTTGTTGAATCTAGCGACGTACCAAGAGACCCAGTACTTC. The chain is built from TRBV5-4 and TRBJ2-5; tentatively, D is TRBD2 (6 bases). The CDR3 is 17 residues long. V was shortened by 1 base and J by 0 bases, with 16 bases between the two germline ends. Germline-derived CDR1 and CDR2 are SGHNT and YYREEE (reference sequence).

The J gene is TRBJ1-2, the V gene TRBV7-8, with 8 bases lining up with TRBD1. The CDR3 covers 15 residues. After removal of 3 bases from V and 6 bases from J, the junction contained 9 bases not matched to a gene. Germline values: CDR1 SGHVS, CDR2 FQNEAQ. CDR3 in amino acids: CASSLGDRRVHGYTF. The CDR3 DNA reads TGTGCCAGCAGCTTGGGGGACAGGAGGGTGCATGGCTACACCTTC.

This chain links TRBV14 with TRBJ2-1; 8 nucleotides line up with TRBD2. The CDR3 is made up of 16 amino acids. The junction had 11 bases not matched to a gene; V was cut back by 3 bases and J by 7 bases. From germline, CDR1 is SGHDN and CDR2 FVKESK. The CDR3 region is CASSHPASGRANEQFF. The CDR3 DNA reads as TGTGCCAGCAGCCACCCAGCGAGCGGGAGAGCAAATGAGCAGTTCTTC.

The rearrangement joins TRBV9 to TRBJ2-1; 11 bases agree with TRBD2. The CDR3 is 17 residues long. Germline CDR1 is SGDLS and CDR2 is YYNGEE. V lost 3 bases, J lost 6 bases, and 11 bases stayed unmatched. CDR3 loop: CASSDELAGGRFNEQFF. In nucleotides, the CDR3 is TGTGCCAGCAGCGACGAATTAGCGGGAGGGCGATTCAATGAGCAGTTCTTC.

The CDR3 reads CASRSGGRQPQHF. Here the CDR3 DNA reads TGTGCCAGTAGATCCGGGGGGCGACAGCCCCAGCATTTT. The chain carries TRBV19 and TRBJ1-5; D possibly corresponds to TRBD1 (6 bases). Trimming took off 6 bases at V and 7 bases at J, with 13 bases between the two ends. Per germline, CDR1 LNHDA and CDR2 SQIVND (reference sequence). The CDR3 has 13 residues.

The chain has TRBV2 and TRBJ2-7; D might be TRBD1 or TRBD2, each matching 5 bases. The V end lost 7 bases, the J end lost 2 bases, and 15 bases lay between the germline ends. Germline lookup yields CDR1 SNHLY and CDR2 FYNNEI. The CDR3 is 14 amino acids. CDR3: CASIGTRGTYEQYF. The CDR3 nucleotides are TGTGCCAGCATCGGCACCCGGGGCACCTACGAGCAGTACTTC. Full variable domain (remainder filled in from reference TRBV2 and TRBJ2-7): EPEVTQTPSHQVTQMGQEVILRCVPISNHLYFYWYRQILGQKVEFLVSFYNNEISEKSEIFDDQFSVERPDGSNFTLKIRSTKLEDSAMYFCASIGTRGTYEQYFGPGTRLTVT.

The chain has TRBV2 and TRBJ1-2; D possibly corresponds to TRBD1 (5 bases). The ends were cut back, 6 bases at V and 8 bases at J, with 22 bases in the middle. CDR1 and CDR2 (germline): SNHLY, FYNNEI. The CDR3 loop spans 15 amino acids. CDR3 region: CASRRPGTPRDGYTF. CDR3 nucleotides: TGTGCCAGCAGGCGCCCCGGGACCCCTCGCGACGGCTACACCTTC.